The rows below give T cell receptor beta chains drawn from one sample of a study of metastatic and nonmetastatic thyroid tumors. From the PCR reads, TCRdb re-called clones with MiXCR. The sample lists about 30,000 clones, 20% to 25% occurring once. Sequencing was done on a sample of blood. All receptors come from a female donor with papillary thyroid cancer or a benign thyroid nodule (not recorded which). Some clones in this sample may be carry-over from other donors' samples. The CDR3 runs from the conserved cysteine through the conserved F or W. A D gene is named only where the DNA matches it firmly. Expanded clones are given a class, and other clones once, few, many or no size at all.

V gene	clone size	D gene	J gene	CDR3 DNA	CDR3 protein
TRBV11-2	many	NA	TRBJ2-5	TGTGCCAGCAGCTTACCGGAAGAGACCCAGTACTTC	CASSLPEETQYF
TRBV28	many	NA	TRBJ2-5	TGTGCCAGCAGTTTTCGCGGAGTACAAGAGACCCAGTACTTC	CASSFRGVQETQYF
TRBV6-1	many	TRBD1	TRBJ1-4	TGTGCCAGCAGTCCGACAGGGAAAGGGCGAAATGAAAAACTGTTTTTT	CASSPTGKGRNEKLFF
TRBV28	NA	NA	TRBJ1-1	TGTGCCAGCAGTTTATATTACGGGAGGGAACCGAACACTGAAGCTTTCTTT	CASSLYYGREPNTEAFF
TRBV7-9	many	TRBD1	TRBJ2-5	TGTGCCAGCAGCTTAGCCGGGACAGAAGAGACCCAGTACTTC	CASSLAGTEETQYF
TRBV6-5	NA	NA	TRBJ2-5	TGTGCCAGCAGTTTTAGCGTAAAAGAGACCCAGTACTTC	CASSFSVKETQYF
TRBV6-1	many	NA	TRBJ2-1	TGTGCCAGCAGCCGCCCCGACAGAAACAATGAGCAGTTCTTC	CASSRPDRNNEQFF
TRBV10-3	medium-sized	NA	TRBJ2-7	TGTGCCATCAGTGAGGGACGGGGCTCCTACGAGCAGTACTTC	CAISEGRGSYEQYF
TRBV9	NA	NA	TRBJ2-6	TGTGCCAGCAGCGTAGGTCTCTCTCCTGGGACCAATGTCCTGACTTTC	CASSVGLSPGTNVLTF
TRBV5-4	few	NA	TRBJ2-5	TGTGCCAGCAGCGCCGGGATTAATATGGTTGATACCCAGTACTTC	CASSAGINMVDTQYF
TRBV25-1	NA	NA	TRBJ1-2	TGTGCCAGCAGTCCGAAAAAGAAGTTGTTTTGGACGCCGGTGGGCTATGGCTACACCTTC	CASSPKKKLFWTPVGYGYTF
TRBV6-2/TRBV6-3	NA	TRBD1	TRBJ2-7	TGTGCCAGCAGTTACTCGGCAGGGGGCTACGAGCAGTACTTC	CASSYSAGGYEQYF
TRBV5-1	many	NA	TRBJ2-5	TGCGCCAGCAGCCCGGAGGGGGGACAAGAGACCCAGTACTTC	CASSPEGGQETQYF
TRBV5-4	many	TRBD1	TRBJ2-7	TGTGCCAGCAGCAACAGGGGTTTCTACGAGCAGTACTTC	CASSNRGFYEQYF
TRBV19	many	TRBD1	TRBJ2-7	TGTGCCAGTTGGGGACAGGGGACTTGGTACGAGCAGTACTTC	CASWGQGTWYEQYF
TRBV7-2	many	TRBD1	TRBJ2-2	TGTGCCAGCAGCTCGCGACAGGGTGGTACCGGGGAGCTGTTTTTT	CASSSRQGGTGELFF
TRBV9	many	NA	TRBJ1-2	TGTGCCAGCAGCGTAAGCGGGGGGAGCTATGGCTACACCTTC	CASSVSGGSYGYTF
TRBV5-1	NA	NA	TRBJ1-1	TGCGCCAGCAGCTTGGTCGGCGGCAGGGACACTGAATCTTTCTTT	CASSLVGGRDTESFF
TRBV3-1	NA	NA	TRBJ2-7	TGTGCCAGCAGCCAATCCCACGAGCAGTACTTC	CASSQSHEQYF
TRBV11-3	NA	NA	TRBJ2-7	TGTGCGATCAGCTTAGATCCCAGGAACGAGCTGTACTTC	CAISLDPRNELYF
TRBV7-9	once	NA	TRBJ1-1	TGTGCCAGCAGCGGGGGGAGTAACACTGAAGCTTTCTTT	CASSGGSNTEAFF
TRBV7-9	many	NA	TRBJ1-1	TGTGCCAGCAGTGGGCAGGGCGGCAGCACTGAAGCTTTCTTT	CASSGQGGSTEAFF
TRBV5-1	many	NA	TRBJ1-2	TGCGCCAGCAACGTAGGTGGCAGGAGGAACTTTGGCTACACCTTC	CASNVGGRRNFGYTF
TRBV28	NA	NA	TRBJ2-1	TGTGCCAGCAGGTCCTATAGTGGCAATGAGCAGTTCTTC	CASRSYSGNEQFF
TRBV20-1	many	TRBD2	TRBJ2-1	TGCAGTGCTTCTGGAGCGGGAGGTTTCGACAATGAGCAGTTCTTC	CSASGAGGFDNEQFF
TRBV5-1	NA	NA	TRBJ2-7	TGCGCCAGCAGCTTGGCCCCGACTAGTTTTCGCGAGCAGTACTTC	CASSLAPTSFREQYF
TRBV5-1	many	NA	TRBJ2-7	TGCGCCAGCAGCTCCCAACAGGAGAGAGTGCTATACGAGCAGTACTTC	CASSSQQERVLYEQYF
TRBV10-3	few	NA	TRBJ2-6	TGTGCCATCAGTGAGTCCCCGCTCTCTGGTGCCAACTTCCTGACTTTC	CAISESPLSGANFLTF
TRBV7-8	many	NA	TRBJ2-2	TGTGCCAGCAGCCTCCAGCGCACCGGGGAGCTGTTTTTT	CASSLQRTGELFF
TRBV20-1	NA	TRBD2	TRBJ2-3	TGCTGTGCTAGCGGGACTAGTCCCCAGTTTTTT	CCASGTSPQFF
TRBV6-5	medium-sized	TRBD1	TRBJ1-6	TGTGCCAGCAGTTACGTACCAACCCAGGGACAGGGGGGTTCACCCCTCCACTTT	CASSYVPTQGQGGSPLHF
TRBV2	many	TRBD2	TRBJ2-1	TGTGCCAGCACCTTAGCGGGAGAGGGTGAGCAGTTCTTC	CASTLAGEGEQFF
TRBV10-1	NA	NA	TRBJ2-1	TGCGCCAGCAGTGAGTCAGAGGGCAGCTCCTACAATGAGCAGTTCTTC	CASSESEGSSYNEQFF
TRBV6-1	few	NA	TRBJ2-3	TGTGCCAGCAGTCGCAGGGGTACGCAGTATTTT	CASSRRGTQYF
TRBV2	few	NA	TRBJ2-3	TGTGAAGGCAGTGAACTAGCTCGCACAGATACGCAGTATTTT	CEGSELARTDTQYF
TRBV5-4	many	TRBD1	TRBJ2-1	TGTGCCAGCAGCGTAACAGGGGTGTCCTACAATGAGCAGTTCTTC	CASSVTGVSYNEQFF
TRBV6-2/TRBV6-3	NA	NA	TRBJ1-2	TGTGCCAGCAGTCTCCCGACGGAGCGCACCTTC	CASSLPTERTF
TRBV25-1	many	NA	TRBJ1-2	TGTGCCAGCAGTGAAAACAGGGTCCCCTACTCCTATGGCTACACCTTC	CASSENRVPYSYGYTF
TRBV6-1	medium-sized	NA	TRBJ1-6	TGTGCCAGCAGTGAAGATCAGGGGAGGGATTCACCCCTCCACTTT	CASSEDQGRDSPLHF
TRBV28	few	TRBD1	TRBJ1-1	TGTGCCAGCAGTTCTATCGCAGGGGGCGAAGCTTTCTTT	CASSSIAGGEAFF
TRBV9	NA	NA	TRBJ2-7	TGTGCCAGCAGCGTAGGGGTCGGGGTCGAGCAGTACTTC	CASSVGVGVEQYF
TRBV27	many	NA	TRBJ2-3	TGTGCCAGCAGTTTACGACTCATGGGGACAGATACGCAGTATTTT	CASSLRLMGTDTQYF
TRBV28	few	NA	TRBJ1-1	TGTGCCAGCACCCCGACAGCGAATTCCGCTGAAGCTTTCTTT	CASTPTANSAEAFF
TRBV6-1	NA	NA	TRBJ2-2	TGTGCCAGCACCCGGGCTGGCCGCCGGACCGGGGAGCTGTTTTTT	CASTRAGRRTGELFF
TRBV9	NA	NA	TRBJ1-6	TGTGCCAGCAGCGGGTCGGATAATTCACCCCTCCACTTT	CASSGSDNSPLHF